Listed here are 10 T cell receptor beta chains from one sample, sequenced in a study of monozygotic twins with inflammatory bowel disease. One entry per CDR3 protein, without DNA, is what TCRdb gives after re-calling the 5' RACE reads. In total, the table holds fewer than 550,000 distinct CDR3 sequences. Sequencing was done on a sample of blood. The source is a human donor with ulcerative colitis or Crohn's disease, or a healthy co-twin of an affected twin (not recorded which).

The rearrangement joins TRBV10-3 to TRBJ2-2; TCRdb returns TRBD1, unconfirmable since there is no DNA. Germline CDR1 is ENHRY and CDR2 is SYGVKD. The CDR3 loop spans 16 amino acids. The CDR3 protein is CAISESEDRYTGELFF.

V gene TRBV27 combines with J gene TRBJ2-1. CDR3 size: 13 residues. Germline values: CDR1 MNHEY, CDR2 SMNVEV (reference sequence). The CDR3 sequence is CASSLSIWGEQFF.

The CDR3 here is CASSPPPMSLAGGNNEQFF. The chain combines TRBV5-1 with TRBJ2-1; TCRdb's assignment of TRBD2 cannot be checked, as there is no DNA. This CDR3 region has 19 residues. Looked up from germline, CDR1 is SGHRS and CDR2 is YFSETQ. The variable domain in full, with the rest retrieved from reference TRBV5-1 and TRBJ2-1, is KAGVTQTPRYLIKTRGQQVTLSCSPISGHRSVSWYQQTPGQGLQFLFEYFSETQRNKGNFPGRFSGRQFSNSRSEMNVSTLELGDSALYLCASSPPPMSLAGGNNEQFFGPGTRLTVL.

This chain links TRBV15 with TRBJ2-7; TCRdb's D gene call, TRBD1, goes unchecked for lack of DNA. CDR1 LNHNV and CDR2 YYDKDF come from the germline V gene (reference sequence). This CDR3 contains 15 residues. CDR3: CATSSLQGASYEQYF. The full variable domain, rest sourced from reference TRBV15 and TRBJ2-7, is DAMVIQNPRYQVTQFGKPVTLSCSQTLNHNVMYWYQQKSSQAPKLLFHYYDKDFNNEADTPDNFQSRRPNTSFCFLDIRSPGLGDTAMYLCATSSLQGASYEQYFGPGTRLTVT.

The chain is built from TRBV20-1 and TRBJ2-5; TCRdb selects TRBD2, and the lack of DNA leaves this call unchecked. The CDR3 runs to 14 residues. CDR1 DFQATT and CDR2 SNEGSKA come from the germline V gene (reference sequence). This CDR3 reads CSANGLAGAETQYF.

V gene TRBV7-2 combines with J gene TRBJ2-7; as DNA is missing, the TRBD1 call by TCRdb cannot be tested. Germline V lookup: CDR1 SGHTA, CDR2 FQGNSA. The CDR3 loop spans 13 amino acids. The chain's CDR3 is CASSPQSGGEQYF.

The chain uses TRBV5-5 and TRBJ2-2; the D call from TCRdb, TRBD1, cannot be confirmed without DNA. From germline, CDR1 is SGHKS and CDR2 YYEKEE (reference sequence). CDR3 length: 16 amino acids. Here the CDR3 reads CASSRGQPLNTGELFF.

The CDR3 reads CAGKLGLASNEQFF. The V call is TRBV7-3, the J call TRBJ2-1; TCRdb returns TRBD2, unconfirmable since there is no DNA. The CDR3 has 14 amino acids. The germline V gene encodes CDR1 SGHTA and CDR2 FQGTGA.

V and J are TRBV7-6 and TRBJ2-5; TCRdb picks TRBD1, but there is no DNA to check that call. The CDR3 is 17 amino acids. Germline assignment: CDR1 SGHVS and CDR2 FNYEAQ. CDR3 protein: CASSHMSGDRGFETQYF.

The CDR3 sequence is CAWSRNTEAFF. The chain links TRBV30 to TRBJ1-1. Per germline, CDR1 GTSNPN and CDR2 SVGIG (reference sequence). CDR3 length equals 11 residues.